Presented here are 31 T cell receptor beta chains from one specimen sequenced in a study of blood T cell repertoires in COVID-19. Measured with immunoSEQ multiplex PCR; TCRdb has only the in-frame clones, and not every one. This sample has approximately 260,000 clones, with roughly four fifths found just once. Source material: peripheral blood. Receptor source: a woman over 75 with acute or convalescent COVID-19.

V usage is TRBV2 and J usage is TRBJ1-2; possible D gene TRBD1, 5 bases. This CDR3 is built from 15 residues. Germline V CDR1 and CDR2: SNHLY, FYNNEI. V lost 3 bases and J 5 bases, leaving 16 bases between the germline ends. The CDR3 loop is CASSEGRAPLYGYTF. CDR3 DNA: TGTGCCAGCAGTGAGGGCAGGGCGCCGCTATATGGCTACACCTTC.

V gene TRBV19 combines with J gene TRBJ1-1; 9 bases fit TRBD1. The CDR3 sequence is 15 residues long. J was trimmed by 5 bases and V by 5 bases; bases with no gene match: 9. The germline CDR1 and CDR2 sequences are LNHDA and SQIVND (reference sequence). The CDR3 coding sequence is TGTGCCAGTAGTCCCCGAGTGGACAGGGGAACTGAAGCTTTCTTT. This translates into CASSPRVDRGTEAFF.

V is TRBV5-5 and J is TRBJ1-5; 8 bases are shared with TRBD1. The CDR3 length is 14 residues. Germline assignment: CDR1 SGHKS and CDR2 YYEKEE (reference sequence). With V trimmed by 4 bases and J by 4 bases, 4 bases remained unmatched. Here the CDR3 DNA reads TGTGCCAGCAGCCGAGACAGGGGTAATCAGCCCCAGCATTTT. It specifies CASSRDRGNQPQHF.

This chain's CDR3 is CASRLPGTGGYTF. The CDR3, as DNA: TGTGCCAGCAGGCTGCCTGGGACAGGCGGGTACACCTTC. The chain couples TRBV28 to TRBJ1-2; 8 bases align to TRBD1. The CDR3 covers 13 residues. Germline CDR1 reads MDHEN; CDR2 reads SYDVKM. The junction had 11 bases not matched to a gene; V was cut back by 6 bases and J by 11 bases.

This chain uses TRBV6-4 with TRBJ2-3, with D tentatively TRBD1 (6 bases). Germline CDR1 MRHNA, CDR2 SNTAGT. The V and J ends lost 6 bases and 4 bases respectively, with 17 bases between them. The CDR3 sequence is 15 residues long. The CDR3 loop is CASSPSPQGPDTQYF. CDR3 in DNA: TGTGCCAGCAGCCCCTCACCTCAGGGGCCAGATACGCAGTATTTT.

The genes are TRBV7-9 and TRBJ1-3; D remains ambiguous. V was pared by 2 bases and J by 7 bases, with 6 bases between. Per the germline V gene, CDR1 is SEHNR and CDR2 is FQNEAQ (reference sequence). The CDR3 covers 12 residues. CDR3 amino acids: CASSLSVNTIYF. CDR3 DNA: TGTGCCAGCAGCTTATCGGTGAACACCATATATTTT. The entire variable domain, with the rest obtained from reference TRBV7-9 and TRBJ1-3, is as follows: DTGVSQNPRHKITKRGQNVTFRCDPISEHNRLYWYRQTLGQGPEFLTYFQNEAQLEKSRLLSDRFSAERPKGSFSTLEIQRTEQGDSAMYLCASSLSVNTIYFGEGSWLTVV.

The chain employs TRBV11-3 and TRBJ1-2; unclear D gene. This CDR3 has 14 residues. Trimming took 1 base from V and 4 from J, leaving 10 bases between them. Per the germline V gene, CDR1 is SGHNT and CDR2 is YENEEA. The CDR3 DNA is TGTGCCAGCAGCTTAGTACAGACCCTCTATGGCTACACCTTC. This sequence encodes CASSLVQTLYGYTF.

This clone was observed a single time. This chain joins TRBV7-6 and TRBJ1-4; D is perhaps TRBD1 (6 bases). V was clipped by 0 bases and J by 2 bases, with 19 bases between them. The CDR3 is made up of 19 amino acids. CDR1 is SGHVS and CDR2 is FNYEAQ in the germline V gene. CDR3 DNA sequence: TGTGCCAGCAGCTTAGCGAGTACGGGGGGCGGATTGACTAATGAAAAACTGTTTTTT. This encodes CASSLASTGGGLTNEKLFF.

The chain recombines TRBV28 with TRBJ2-7, with TRBD2 matching over 7 bases. V trimming: 7 bases; J trimming: 2 bases; junction bases outside the gene matches: 8. Germline CDR1 is MDHEN and CDR2 is SYDVKM. This CDR3 has 14 amino acids. CDR3 in DNA: TGTGCCAGCAACCAAGCGGGGCGGGCCTACGAGCAGTACTTC. Translation: CASNQAGRAYEQYF.

This rearrangement joins TRBV12-3 or TRBV12-4 to TRBJ2-5; D not resolved. This CDR3 is built from 13 residues. Trimming cost V 3 bases and J 2 bases, with 7 bases left between them. The CDR3 DNA reads TGTGCCAGCAGTTTGGGCAGGCAAGAGACCCAGTACTTC. It is translated as CASSLGRQETQYF.

This sequence joins TRBV5-8 and TRBJ2-2; the match to TRBD2 covers 8 bases. The length of the CDR3 is 18 residues. In germline, CDR1 is SGHTS, CDR2 YDEGEE. V was pared by 0 bases and J by 0 bases, with 7 bases of the junction left unmatched. As DNA, the CDR3 is TGTGCCAGCAGCTTGGGATCGGGGGGGTACCCGAACACCGGGGAGCTGTTTTTT. Protein product: CASSLGSGGYPNTGELFF.

This chain connects TRBV19 to TRBJ2-3, with D uncertain. Trimming left V 4 bases short and J 8 bases short, with 10 bases between. CDR3 length: 12 residues. CDR1 and CDR2 from the germline V gene are LNHDA and SQIVND (reference sequence). The CDR3 spells CASSTPHGTQYF. CDR3 DNA sequence: TGTGCCAGTAGTACCCCTCACGGTACGCAGTATTTT.

The CDR3 sequence: CASCRQTPYVLTF. CDR3 coding DNA: TGTGCCAGCTGCCGACAGACCCCCTACGTCCTGACTTTC. The V call is TRBV2, the J call TRBJ2-6; D possibly corresponds to TRBD1 (5 bases). The CDR3 consists of 13 residues. The germline CDR1 and CDR2 sequences are SNHLY and FYNNEI. Trimming cost V 8 bases and J 11 bases, with 16 bases left between them.

V and J are TRBV24-1 and TRBJ2-1; D possibly corresponds to TRBD2 (6 bases). Per germline, CDR1 KGHDR and CDR2 SFDVKD. The CDR3 length is 15 residues. The V end lost 4 bases, the J end lost 7 bases, and 16 bases lay between the germline ends. The CDR3 region has the DNA TGTGCCACCAGTGAGGGACTCCCTGGGGTTAATGAGCAGTTCTTC. Encoded protein: CATSEGLPGVNEQFF.

The chain employs TRBV19 and TRBJ2-2; 9 nucleotides align to TRBD1. V was pared by 3 bases and J by 5 bases, with 4 bases of the junction left unmatched. Germline V gene lookup returns CDR1 LNHDA and CDR2 SQIVND (reference sequence). This CDR3 contains 15 residues. The CDR3 DNA is TGTGCCAGTAGTATGGGACAGGGACAGACCGGGGAGCTGTTTTTT. Amino acids: CASSMGQGQTGELFF.

The chain couples TRBV9 to TRBJ1-1; D is undetermined. The V end lost 4 bases, the J end lost 4 bases, and 17 bases lay between the germline ends. The CDR3 is 15 amino acids. Germline CDR1 and CDR2: SGDLS and YYNGEE. The CDR3 here is CASSSRGSPGTEAFF. CDR3 bases: TGTGCCAGCAGCTCCCGGGGATCGCCCGGCACTGAAGCTTTCTTT.

V gene TRBV19 combines with J gene TRBJ1-5, with TRBD1 identical over 9 bases. The germline CDR1 and CDR2 sequences are LNHDA and SQIVND (reference sequence). Trimming cost V 6 bases and J 6 bases; bases outside gene matches: 3. The CDR3 consists of 13 residues. CDR3 in amino acids: CASSQDRGQPQHF. For the CDR3, the DNA is TGTGCCAGTAGCCAGGACAGGGGTCAGCCCCAGCATTTT.

Concerning this clone: The same CDR3 also results from other DNA sequences found in this sample. This chain connects TRBV5-1 to TRBJ2-3, with D maybe TRBD2 (6 bases). The V gene's germline CDR1 is SGHRS and CDR2 YFSETQ. V lost 4 bases and J 0 bases, leaving 9 bases between the germline ends. The CDR3 spans 14 residues. CDR3 region: CASSLAGSTDTQYF. Written as DNA, the CDR3 is TGCGCCAGCAGCCTTGCGGGGAGCACAGATACGCAGTATTTT.

This chain joins TRBV18 and TRBJ1-3, with TRBD1 matching over 10 bases. Trimming took 3 bases from V and 6 from J; bases not matched to a gene: 5. The CDR3 extends over 15 amino acids. The germline V gene has CDR1 KGHSH and CDR2 LQKENI. CDR3 sequence: CASSPGTGVENTIYF. In DNA, the CDR3 is TGTGCCAGCTCACCCGGGACAGGGGTCGAAAACACCATATATTTT.

V and J are TRBV4-1 and TRBJ1-2, with TRBD1 matching over 7 bases. The V segment lost 5 bases and the J segment 5 bases; nucleotides outside the gene matches: 11. The germline CDR1 and CDR2 sequences are MGHRA and YSYEKL. This CDR3 has 15 residues. The DNA of the CDR3 is TGCGCCAGCAGCGTTACAGGGGATGGGAGTTATGGCTACACCTTC. Its protein product is CASSVTGDGSYGYTF.

The chain combines TRBV5-6 with TRBJ1-4; the D is unclear. V dropped 2 bases and J dropped 4 bases, with 9 bases sitting between them. Germline CDR1 reads SGHDT; CDR2 reads YYEEEE. This CDR3 spans 14 amino acids. Here the CDR3 reads CASSFRGLNEKLFF. The DNA of the CDR3 is TGTGCCAGCAGCTTCCGTGGACTTAATGAAAAACTGTTTTTT.

The gene calls are TRBV30 and TRBJ1-5, with D possibly being TRBD1 (5 bases). Per germline, CDR1 GTSNPN and CDR2 SVGIG (reference sequence). V lost 0 bases and J lost 6, with 12 bases in between. This CDR3 is built from 14 residues. CDR3 sequence (DNA): TGTGCCTGGAGTGTCGTCCAGGGAGGTCAGCCCCAGCATTTT. Translated, it gives CAWSVVQGGQPQHF.

The J gene is TRBJ2-7, the V gene TRBV2, with 9 bases matching TRBD2. The CDR3 runs to 15 residues. The V gene's germline CDR1 is SNHLY and CDR2 FYNNEI. J gave up 2 bases and V 6 bases, and 8 bases lay outside the gene matches. Written as DNA, the CDR3 is TGTGCCAGCAGCGGGGTAGCGGGGGCCGCCTACGAGCAGTACTTC. This gives the protein CASSGVAGAAYEQYF.

The chain employs TRBV18 and TRBJ1-5; 7 positions match TRBD1. Germline CDR1 reads KGHSH; CDR2 reads LQKENI. The CDR3 extends over 15 amino acids. V gave up 1 base and J gave up 6 bases; unmatched junction bases: 6. The CDR3, as DNA: TGTGCCAGCTCACCACAGGGGGCGAGTGTTCAGCCCCAGCATTTT. Amino acids: CASSPQGASVQPQHF.

The chain joins TRBV7-2 to TRBJ1-3; 9 bases agree with TRBD1. With 5 bases clipped from V and 7 bases from J, the junction kept 12 bases outside the gene matches. Germline CDR1 reads SGHTA; CDR2 reads FQGNSA. The CDR3 sequence is 16 residues long. The CDR3 DNA reads as TGTGCCAGCAGCGCCTCCGGGACAGGGTTCTCTAACACCATATATTTT. Protein: CASSASGTGFSNTIYF. Looking up the rest from reference TRBV7-2 and TRBJ1-3 gives the full variable domain: GAGVSQSPSNKVTEKGKDVELRCDPISGHTALYWYRQSLGQGLEFLIYFQGNSAPDKSGLPSDRFSAERTGGSVSTLTIQRTQQEDSAVYLCASSASGTGFSNTIYFGEGSWLTVV.

The V gene is TRBV30, the J gene TRBJ1-1; D is perhaps TRBD1 (5 bases). Germline V CDR1 and CDR2: GTSNPN, SVGIG (reference sequence). This CDR3 has 15 residues. V was shortened by 6 bases and J by 0 bases, with 17 bases between the two germline ends. This chain's CDR3 is CACYQGYGMNTEAFF. In DNA, the CDR3 is TGTGCCTGCTATCAGGGTTATGGTATGAACACTGAAGCTTTCTTT.

V and J are TRBV9 and TRBJ2-2, with 12 bases identical to TRBD2. CDR1 SGDLS and CDR2 YYNGEE come from the germline V gene. This CDR3 spans 16 amino acids. J was trimmed by 1 base and V by 3 bases; bases with no gene match: 1. The CDR3 DNA sequence: TGTGCCAGCAGCGAGGGACTAGCGGGGAACACCGGGGAGCTGTTTTTT. Encoded protein: CASSEGLAGNTGELFF.

This clone was seen once. The J gene is TRBJ1-1, the V gene TRBV15; TRBD1 matches at 7 bases. This CDR3 region has 16 residues. The ends lost 0 bases at V and 6 bases at J; junction bases unmatched: 10. Germline CDR1 and CDR2: LNHNV and YYDKDF (reference sequence). The CDR3 bases are TGTGCCACCAGCAGAGATAGGGGCAGGGGGTCTTCTGAAGCTTTCTTT. This sequence encodes CATSRDRGRGSSEAFF.

The gene calls are TRBV6-5 and TRBJ2-2; TRBD1 is a possible D gene (5 bases). There are 14 residues in the CDR3. Germline V gene data show CDR1 as MNHEY and CDR2 as SVGAGI. Deletions cut 5 bases from V and 6 bases from J, with 13 bases between. Here the CDR3 reads CASSPQGRAGELFF. The DNA of the CDR3 is TGTGCCAGCAGTCCCCAGGGTAGGGCCGGGGAGCTGTTTTTT.

The V and J genes are TRBV5-5 and TRBJ1-2, with D hard to call. The CDR3 length is 14 residues. CDR1 SGHKS and CDR2 YYEKEE come from the germline V gene (reference sequence). Trimming took 0 bases from V and 4 from J, leaving 10 bases between them. CDR3: CASSLAPLSYGYTF. DNA for the CDR3: TGTGCCAGCAGCTTGGCTCCATTGAGCTATGGCTACACCTTC.

The chain recombines TRBV2 with TRBJ1-1; a possible D gene is TRBD1 (5 bases). Germline V gene sequence: CDR1 SNHLY, CDR2 FYNNEI. The CDR3 has 13 amino acids. Trimming pared 6 bases from V and 5 bases from J, leaving 13 bases between. The CDR3 DNA is TGTGCCAGCAGGGACCTTGGGGGGACTGAAGCTTTCTTT. The encoded protein is CASRDLGGTEAFF.